This entry concerns a single T cell receptor beta chain. In the authors' workflow: Counts of nucleated cells, estimated from reference gene primer amplification, were obtained. This table comes from immunoSEQ multiplex PCR, and its TCRdb copy is limited to in-frame clones, with some not included. Clone size and V and J calls were adopted from that table, with D and trimming inferred from the DNA. The sample has 170,000 or so clones; approximately 86% are singletons. V was cut by 2 bases and J by 2 bases, with 13 bases left in between. Germline V gene lookup returns CDR1 KGHSH and CDR2 LQKENI. The CDR3 extends over 16 amino acids. This specimen comes from a study of blood T cell repertoires in COVID-19. Study details: Nucleic acid was either cDNA or gDNA, and it came from T cells, B-cell-depleted T cells, or PBMCs.

V and J are TRBV18 and TRBJ2-4; perhaps TRBD2 as D (5 bases). The origin of this receptor is a man aged 50 to 59 with active or convalescent COVID-19. Sequenced sample: peripheral blood. The CDR3 region is CASSPTASFSKNIQYF. The CDR3, as DNA: TGTGCCAGCTCACCAACGGCTAGCTTTTCCAAAAACATTCAGTACTTC.